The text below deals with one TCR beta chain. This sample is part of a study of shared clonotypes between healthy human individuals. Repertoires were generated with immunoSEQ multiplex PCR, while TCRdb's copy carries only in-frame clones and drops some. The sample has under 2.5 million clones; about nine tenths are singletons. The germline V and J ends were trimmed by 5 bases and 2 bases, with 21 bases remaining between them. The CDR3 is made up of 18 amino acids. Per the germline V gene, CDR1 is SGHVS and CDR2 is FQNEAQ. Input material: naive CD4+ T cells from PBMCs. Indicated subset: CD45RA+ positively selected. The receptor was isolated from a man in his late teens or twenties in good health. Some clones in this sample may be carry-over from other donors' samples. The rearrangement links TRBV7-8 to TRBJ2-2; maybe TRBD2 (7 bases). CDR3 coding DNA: TGTGCCAGCAGCCAGAGGGGGAGGGCCCAGACAAACACCGGGGAGCTGTTTTTT. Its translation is CASSQRGRAQTNTGELFF. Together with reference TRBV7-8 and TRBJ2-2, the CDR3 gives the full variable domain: GAGVSQSPRYKVAKRGQDVALRCDPISGHVSLFWYQQALGQGPEFLTYFQNEAQLDKSGLPSDRFFAERPEGSVSTLKIQRTQQEDSAVYLCASSQRGRAQTNTGELFFGEGSRLTVL.